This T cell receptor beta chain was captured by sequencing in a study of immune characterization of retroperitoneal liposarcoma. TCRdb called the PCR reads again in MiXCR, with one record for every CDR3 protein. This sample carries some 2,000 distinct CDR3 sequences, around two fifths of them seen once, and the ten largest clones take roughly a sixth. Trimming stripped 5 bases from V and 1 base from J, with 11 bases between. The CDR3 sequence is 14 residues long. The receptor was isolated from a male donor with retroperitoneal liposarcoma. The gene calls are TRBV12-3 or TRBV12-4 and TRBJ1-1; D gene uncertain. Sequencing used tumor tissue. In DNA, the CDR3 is TGTGCCAGCAGTAGAACAATTCGGAACACTGAAGCTTTCTTT. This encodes CASSRTIRNTEAFF.